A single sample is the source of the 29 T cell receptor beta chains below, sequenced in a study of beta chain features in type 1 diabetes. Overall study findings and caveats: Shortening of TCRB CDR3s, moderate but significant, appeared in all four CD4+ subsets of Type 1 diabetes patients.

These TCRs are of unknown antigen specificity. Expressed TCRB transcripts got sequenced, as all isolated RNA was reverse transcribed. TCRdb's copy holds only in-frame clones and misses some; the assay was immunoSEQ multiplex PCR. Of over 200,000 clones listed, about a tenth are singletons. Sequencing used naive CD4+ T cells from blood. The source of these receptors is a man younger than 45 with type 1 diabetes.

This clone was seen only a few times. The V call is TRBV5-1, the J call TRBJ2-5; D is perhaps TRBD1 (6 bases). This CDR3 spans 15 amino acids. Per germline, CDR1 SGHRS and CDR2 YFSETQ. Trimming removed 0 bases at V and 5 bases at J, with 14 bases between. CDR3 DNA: TGCGCCAGCAGCTTGGGGCAGGGGCCTCCGGAGACCCAGTACTTC. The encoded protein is CASSLGQGPPETQYF.

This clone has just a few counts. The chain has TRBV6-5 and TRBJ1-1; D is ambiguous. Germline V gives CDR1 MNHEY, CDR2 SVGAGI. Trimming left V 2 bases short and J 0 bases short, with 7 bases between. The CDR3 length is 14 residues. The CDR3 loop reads CASSYQTMNTEAFF. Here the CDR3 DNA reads TGTGCCAGCAGTTACCAAACTATGAACACTGAAGCTTTCTTT.

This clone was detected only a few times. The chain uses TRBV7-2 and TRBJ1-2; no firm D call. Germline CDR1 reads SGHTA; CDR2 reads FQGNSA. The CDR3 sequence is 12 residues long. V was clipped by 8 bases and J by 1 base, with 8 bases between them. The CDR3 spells CASGQVNYGYTF. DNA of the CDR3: TGTGCCAGCGGCCAGGTTAACTATGGCTACACCTTC.

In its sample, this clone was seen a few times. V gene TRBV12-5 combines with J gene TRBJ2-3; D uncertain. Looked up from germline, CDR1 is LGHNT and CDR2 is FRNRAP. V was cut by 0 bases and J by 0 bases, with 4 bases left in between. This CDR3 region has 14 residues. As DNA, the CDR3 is TGTGCTAGTGGTTTGGTTCAGAGCACAGATACGCAGTATTTT. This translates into CASGLVQSTDTQYF.

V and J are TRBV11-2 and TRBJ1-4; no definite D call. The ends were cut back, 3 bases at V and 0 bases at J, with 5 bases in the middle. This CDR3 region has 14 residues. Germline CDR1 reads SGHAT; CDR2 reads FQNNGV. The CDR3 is CASSFGATNEKLFF. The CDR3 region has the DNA TGTGCCAGCAGCTTCGGGGCAACTAATGAAAAACTGTTTTTT.

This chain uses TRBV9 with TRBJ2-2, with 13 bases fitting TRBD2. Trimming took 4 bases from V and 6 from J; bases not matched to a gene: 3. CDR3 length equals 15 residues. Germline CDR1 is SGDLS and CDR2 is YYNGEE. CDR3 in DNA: TGTGCCAGCAGCACTAGCGGGGGGGCCTCCGGGGAGCTGTTTTTT. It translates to CASSTSGGASGELFF.

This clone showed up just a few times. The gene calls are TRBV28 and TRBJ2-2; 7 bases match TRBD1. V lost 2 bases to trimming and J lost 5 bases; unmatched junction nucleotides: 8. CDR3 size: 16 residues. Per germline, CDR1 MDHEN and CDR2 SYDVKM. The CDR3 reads CASSLGATGRTGELFF. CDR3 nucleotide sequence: TGTGCCAGCAGTTTAGGGGCGACAGGGCGGACCGGGGAGCTGTTTTTT. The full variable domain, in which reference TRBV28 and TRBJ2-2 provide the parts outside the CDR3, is DVKVTQSSRYLVKRTGEKVFLECVQDMDHENMFWYRQDPGLGLRLIYFSYDVKMKEKGDIPEGYSVSREKKERFSLILESASTNQTSMYLCASSLGATGRTGELFFGEGSRLTVL.

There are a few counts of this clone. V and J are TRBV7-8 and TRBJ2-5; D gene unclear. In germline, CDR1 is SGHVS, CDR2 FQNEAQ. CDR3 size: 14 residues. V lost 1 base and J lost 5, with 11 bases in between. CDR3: CASSLGLTFETQYF. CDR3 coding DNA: TGTGCCAGCAGCTTAGGATTGACTTTCGAGACCCAGTACTTC. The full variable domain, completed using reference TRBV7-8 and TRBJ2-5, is GAGVSQSPRYKVAKRGQDVALRCDPISGHVSLFWYQQALGQGPEFLTYFQNEAQLDKSGLPSDRFFAERPEGSVSTLKIQRTQQEDSAVYLCASSLGLTFETQYFGPGTRLLVL.

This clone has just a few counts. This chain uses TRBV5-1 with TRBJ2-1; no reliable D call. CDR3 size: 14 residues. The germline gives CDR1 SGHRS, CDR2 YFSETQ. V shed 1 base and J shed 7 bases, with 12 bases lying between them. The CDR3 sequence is CASSLNPPGNEQFF. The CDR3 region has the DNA TGCGCCAGCAGCTTGAACCCCCCGGGTAATGAGCAGTTCTTC.

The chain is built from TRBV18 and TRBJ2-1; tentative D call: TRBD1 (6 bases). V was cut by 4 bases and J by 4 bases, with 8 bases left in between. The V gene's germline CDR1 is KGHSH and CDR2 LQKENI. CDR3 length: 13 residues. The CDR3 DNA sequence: TGTGCCAGCTCACGAGGACAGTACAATGAGCAGTTCTTC. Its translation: CASSRGQYNEQFF.

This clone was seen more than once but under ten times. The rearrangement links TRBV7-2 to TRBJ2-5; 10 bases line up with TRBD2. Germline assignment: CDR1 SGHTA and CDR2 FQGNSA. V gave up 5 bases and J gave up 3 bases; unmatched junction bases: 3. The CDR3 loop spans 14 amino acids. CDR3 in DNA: TGTGCCAGCAGCCCGGGACTAGCGAAAGAGACCCAGTACTTC. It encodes CASSPGLAKETQYF. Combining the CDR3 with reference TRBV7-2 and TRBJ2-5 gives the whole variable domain GAGVSQSPSNKVTEKGKDVELRCDPISGHTALYWYRQSLGQGLEFLIYFQGNSAPDKSGLPSDRFSAERTGGSVSTLTIQRTQQEDSAVYLCASSPGLAKETQYFGPGTRLLVL.

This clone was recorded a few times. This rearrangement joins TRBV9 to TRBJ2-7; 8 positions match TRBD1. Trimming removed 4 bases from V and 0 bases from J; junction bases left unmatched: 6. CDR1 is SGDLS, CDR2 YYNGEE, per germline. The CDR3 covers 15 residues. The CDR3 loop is CASSPWTGHSYEQYF. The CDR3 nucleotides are TGTGCCAGCAGCCCTTGGACAGGGCACTCCTACGAGCAGTACTTC.

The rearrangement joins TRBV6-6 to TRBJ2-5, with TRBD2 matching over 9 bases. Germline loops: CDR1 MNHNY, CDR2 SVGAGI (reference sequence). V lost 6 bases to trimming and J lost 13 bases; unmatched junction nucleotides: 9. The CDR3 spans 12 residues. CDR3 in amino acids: CASRTLAGQAYF. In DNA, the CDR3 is TGTGCCAGCAGGACTCTAGCGGGGCAGGCGTACTTC.

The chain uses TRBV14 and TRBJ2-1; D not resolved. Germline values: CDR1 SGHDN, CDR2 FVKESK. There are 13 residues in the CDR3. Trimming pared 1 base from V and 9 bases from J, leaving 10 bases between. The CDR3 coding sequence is TGTGCCAGCAGCCAAGTTTTACGTAGTGAGCAGTTCTTC. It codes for CASSQVLRSEQFF.

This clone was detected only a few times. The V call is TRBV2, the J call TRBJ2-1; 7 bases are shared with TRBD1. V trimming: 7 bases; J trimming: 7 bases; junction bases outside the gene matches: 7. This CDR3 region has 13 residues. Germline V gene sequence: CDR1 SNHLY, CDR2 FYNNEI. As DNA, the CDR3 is TGTGCCAGCAATAGGGGGCCGGGTAATGAGCAGTTCTTC. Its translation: CASNRGPGNEQFF.

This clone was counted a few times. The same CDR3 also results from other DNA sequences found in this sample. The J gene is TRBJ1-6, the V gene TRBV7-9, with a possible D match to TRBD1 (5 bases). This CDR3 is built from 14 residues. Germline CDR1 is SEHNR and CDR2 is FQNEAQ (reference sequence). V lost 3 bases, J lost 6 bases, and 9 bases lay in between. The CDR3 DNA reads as TGTGCCAGCAGCTTCGGGACTCTTAATTCACCCCTCCACTTT. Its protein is CASSFGTLNSPLHF.

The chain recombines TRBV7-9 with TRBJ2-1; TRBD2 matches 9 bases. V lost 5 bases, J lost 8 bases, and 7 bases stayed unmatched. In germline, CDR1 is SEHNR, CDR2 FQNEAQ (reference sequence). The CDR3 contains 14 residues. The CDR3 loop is CASSLGLATDEQFF. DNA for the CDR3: TGTGCCAGCAGCCTCGGACTAGCGACGGATGAGCAGTTCTTC.

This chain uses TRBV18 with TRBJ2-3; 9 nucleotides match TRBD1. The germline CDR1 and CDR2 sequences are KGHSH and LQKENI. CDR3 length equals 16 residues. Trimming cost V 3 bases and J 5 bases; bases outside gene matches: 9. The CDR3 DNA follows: TGTGCCAGCTCACCCCCCGGACAGGGGACCGGAGATACGCAGTATTTT. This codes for CASSPPGQGTGDTQYF.

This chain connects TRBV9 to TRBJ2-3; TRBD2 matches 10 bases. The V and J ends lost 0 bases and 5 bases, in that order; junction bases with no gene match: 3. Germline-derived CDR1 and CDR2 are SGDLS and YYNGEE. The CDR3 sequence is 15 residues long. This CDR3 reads CASSVGLAGIDTQYF. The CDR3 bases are TGTGCCAGCAGCGTAGGACTAGCGGGTATAGATACGCAGTATTTT.

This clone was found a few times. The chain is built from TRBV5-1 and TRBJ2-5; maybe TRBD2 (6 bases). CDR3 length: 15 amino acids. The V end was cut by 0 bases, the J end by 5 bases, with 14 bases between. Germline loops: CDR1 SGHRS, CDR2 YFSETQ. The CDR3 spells CASSLAGISGETQYF. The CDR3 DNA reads TGCGCCAGCAGCTTGGCCGGAATCAGCGGGGAGACCCAGTACTTC.

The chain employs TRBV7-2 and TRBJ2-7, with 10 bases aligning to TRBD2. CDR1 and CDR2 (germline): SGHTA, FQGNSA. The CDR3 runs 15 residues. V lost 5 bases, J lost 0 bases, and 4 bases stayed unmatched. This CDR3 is CASSRTSGDSYEQYF. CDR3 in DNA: TGTGCCAGCAGCCGGACTAGCGGTGACTCCTACGAGCAGTACTTC.

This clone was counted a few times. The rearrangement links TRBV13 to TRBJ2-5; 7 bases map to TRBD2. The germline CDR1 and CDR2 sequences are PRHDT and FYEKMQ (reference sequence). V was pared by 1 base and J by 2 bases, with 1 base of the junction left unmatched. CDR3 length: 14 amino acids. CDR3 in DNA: TGTGCCAGCAGCTTAGCGGGACTACAAGAGACCCAGTACTTC. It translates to CASSLAGLQETQYF.

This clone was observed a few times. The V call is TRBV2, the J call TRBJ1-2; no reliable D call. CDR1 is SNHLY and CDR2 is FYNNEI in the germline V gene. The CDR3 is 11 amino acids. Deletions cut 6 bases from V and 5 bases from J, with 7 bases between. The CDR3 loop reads CASSEEYGYTF. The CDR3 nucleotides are TGTGCCAGCAGCGAGGAATATGGCTACACCTTC.

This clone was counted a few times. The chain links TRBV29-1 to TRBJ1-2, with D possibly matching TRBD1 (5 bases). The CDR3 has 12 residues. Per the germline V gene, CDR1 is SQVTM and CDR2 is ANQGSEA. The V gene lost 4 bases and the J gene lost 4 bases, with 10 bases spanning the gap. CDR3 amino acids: CSVGRDLYGYTF. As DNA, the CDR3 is TGCAGCGTTGGGAGGGACCTCTATGGCTACACCTTC. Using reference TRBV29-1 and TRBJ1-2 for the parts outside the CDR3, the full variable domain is SAVISQKPSRDICQRGTSLTIQCQVDSQVTMMFWYRQQPGQSLTLIATANQGSEATYESGFVIDKFPISRPNLTFSTLTVSNMSPEDSSIYLCSVGRDLYGYTFGSGTRLTVV.

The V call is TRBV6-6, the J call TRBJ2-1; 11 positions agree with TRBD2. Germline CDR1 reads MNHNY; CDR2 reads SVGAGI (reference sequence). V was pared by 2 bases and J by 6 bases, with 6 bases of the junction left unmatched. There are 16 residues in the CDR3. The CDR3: CASSYGLAGGINEQFF. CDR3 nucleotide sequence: TGTGCCAGCAGTTACGGGCTAGCGGGGGGCATCAATGAGCAGTTCTTC.

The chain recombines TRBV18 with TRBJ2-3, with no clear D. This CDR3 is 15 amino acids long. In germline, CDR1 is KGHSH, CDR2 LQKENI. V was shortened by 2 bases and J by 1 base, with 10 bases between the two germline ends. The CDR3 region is CASSPSLVGTDTQYF. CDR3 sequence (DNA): TGTGCCAGCTCACCAAGTCTAGTTGGCACAGATACGCAGTATTTT.

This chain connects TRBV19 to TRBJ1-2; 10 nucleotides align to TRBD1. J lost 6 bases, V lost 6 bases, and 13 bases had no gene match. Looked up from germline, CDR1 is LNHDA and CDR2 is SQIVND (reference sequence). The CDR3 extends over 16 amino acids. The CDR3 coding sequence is TGTGCCAGTAGCCTCTCCGGGACAGGGGCAAGGGATGGCTACACCTTC. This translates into CASSLSGTGARDGYTF.

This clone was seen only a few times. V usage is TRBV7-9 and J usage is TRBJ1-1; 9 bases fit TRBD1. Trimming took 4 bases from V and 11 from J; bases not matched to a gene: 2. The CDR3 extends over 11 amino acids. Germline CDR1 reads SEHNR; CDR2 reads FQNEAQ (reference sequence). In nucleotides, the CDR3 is TGTGCCAGCAGCTCAGGACAGGGGGCTTTCTTT. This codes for CASSSGQGAFF. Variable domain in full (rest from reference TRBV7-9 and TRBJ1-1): DTGVSQNPRHKITKRGQNVTFRCDPISEHNRLYWYRQTLGQGPEFLTYFQNEAQLEKSRLLSDRFSAERPKGSFSTLEIQRTEQGDSAMYLCASSSGQGAFFGQGTRLTVV.

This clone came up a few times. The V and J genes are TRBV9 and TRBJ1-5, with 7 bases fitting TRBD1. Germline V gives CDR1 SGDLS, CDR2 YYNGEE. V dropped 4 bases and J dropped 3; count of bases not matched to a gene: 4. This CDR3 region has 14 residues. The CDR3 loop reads CASSLTGYNQPQHF. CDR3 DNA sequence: TGTGCCAGCAGCCTGACAGGGTACAATCAGCCCCAGCATTTT.